The 13 T cell receptor beta chains reported below all come from one sample, sequenced in a study of T cell changes during pregnancy in multiple sclerosis. Method: immunoSEQ multiplex PCR; TCRdb's copy keeps in-frame clones and lacks some. The sample holds around 31,000 clones, roughly 90% seen once. The sequences come from CD4+ T cells from peripheral blood mononuclear cells, collected in the third trimester of pregnancy. Receptors originate from a female donor in good health, enrolled as a control in a pregnancy study.

This chain links TRBV5-6 with TRBJ2-1, with TRBD2 as a possible D gene (6 bases). CDR1 and CDR2 (germline): SGHDT, YYEEEE. V lost 0 bases, J lost 10 bases, and 20 bases lay in between. This CDR3 has 16 residues. DNA for the CDR3: TGTGCCAGCAGCTTGGCCGGGGGAGGTGGCCGTGGGGAGCAGTTCTTC. Residues: CASSLAGGGGRGEQFF.

The chain has TRBV18 and TRBJ2-3, with 11 positions matching TRBD2. Losses at the gene ends were 3 bases for V and 6 bases for J; bases not matched to a gene: 11. The CDR3 extends over 17 amino acids. The germline V gene encodes CDR1 KGHSH and CDR2 LQKENI. The CDR3 DNA reads TGTGCCAGCTCACCCACAACCATAGCGGGAGGGGTGGATACGCAGTATTTT. It specifies CASSPTTIAGGVDTQYF.

This chain uses TRBV5-1 with TRBJ2-1; TRBD1 matches at 9 bases. CDR3 length: 14 residues. Germline V gene sequence: CDR1 SGHRS, CDR2 YFSETQ. V shed 4 bases and J 5 bases; nucleotides not matched to a gene: 4. The CDR3 DNA reads as TGCGCCAGCAGCGGGACAGGGACAAACAATGAGCAGTTCTTC. It codes for CASSGTGTNNEQFF.

The V call is TRBV15, the J call TRBJ1-5, with D perhaps matching TRBD1 (5 bases). Germline CDR1 reads LNHNV; CDR2 reads YYDKDF (reference sequence). V gave up 0 bases and J gave up 4 bases, with 13 bases separating them. The CDR3 length is 16 residues. This chain's CDR3 is CATSRDELGPNQPQHF. CDR3 nucleotide sequence: TGTGCCACCAGCAGAGATGAACTGGGGCCGAATCAGCCCCAGCATTTT.

The chain carries TRBV6-1 and TRBJ2-7, with D possibly being TRBD2 (6 bases). V was pared by 1 base and J by 9 bases, with 10 bases between. From germline, CDR1 is MNHNS and CDR2 SASEGT. The CDR3 is 12 amino acids. Here the CDR3 DNA reads TGTGCCAGCAGTGAAGAAGTGGGGGGGCAGTACTTC. Translating it yields CASSEEVGGQYF.

This clone has only a few counts. The rearrangement joins TRBV25-1 to TRBJ2-1; 15 bases map to TRBD2. The CDR3 is 18 residues long. V lost 4 bases, J lost 6 bases, and 10 bases stayed unmatched. CDR1 is MGHDK and CDR2 is SYGVNS in the germline V gene. The CDR3 spells CASSAGLAGGPQLNEQFF. The CDR3 nucleotides are TGTGCCAGCAGTGCGGGACTAGCGGGAGGCCCCCAGCTCAATGAGCAGTTCTTC.

The V call is TRBV29-1, the J call TRBJ1-1, with 8 bases fitting TRBD1. In germline, CDR1 is SQVTM, CDR2 ANQGSEA. The CDR3 contains 9 residues. The trim removed 7 bases at V and 11 bases at J, leaving 3 bases unmatched. The CDR3 bases are TGCAGCGACCGGGACAGGGCTTTCTTT. Translation: CSDRDRAFF. Full variable domain (remainder filled in from reference TRBV29-1 and TRBJ1-1): SAVISQKPSRDICQRGTSLTIQCQVDSQVTMMFWYRQQPGQSLTLIATANQGSEATYESGFVIDKFPISRPNLTFSTLTVSNMSPEDSSIYLCSDRDRAFFGQGTRLTVV.

This clone was recorded once. The chain links TRBV9 to TRBJ2-5; weak D call: TRBD1 (6 bases). Trimming left V 1 base short and J 0 bases short, with 10 bases between. Germline CDR1 and CDR2: SGDLS and YYNGEE. The CDR3 covers 15 residues. The CDR3 nucleotides are TGTGCCAGCAGCGTAAGGGGACACTACCAAGAGACCCAGTACTTC. Amino acid sequence: CASSVRGHYQETQYF.

This clone has only a few counts. The chain has TRBV5-1 and TRBJ1-4; TRBD1 aligns across 7 bases. This CDR3 has 14 amino acids. V lost 4 bases and J lost 2; bases outside the gene matches: 2. Per germline, CDR1 SGHRS and CDR2 YFSETQ. The CDR3 coding sequence is TGCGCCAGCAGCATGACAGGGACTAATGAAAAACTGTTTTTT. Its translation is CASSMTGTNEKLFF.

Only one count was recorded for this clone. This sequence joins TRBV4-2 and TRBJ2-5; 7 nucleotides match TRBD2. Germline loops: CDR1 LGHNA, CDR2 YNFKEQ. The CDR3 extends over 14 amino acids. Trimming removed 4 bases from V and 4 bases from J; junction bases left unmatched: 6. The CDR3 region is CASSPTAGTETQYF. In DNA form, the CDR3 reads TGTGCCAGCAGCCCGACAGCGGGAACAGAGACCCAGTACTTC.

A few counts support this clone. The gene calls are TRBV5-4 and TRBJ1-1; 7 bases align to TRBD1. The CDR3 has 13 residues. With 4 bases clipped from V and 6 bases from J, the junction kept 6 bases outside the gene matches. The germline V gene has CDR1 SGHNT and CDR2 YYREEE (reference sequence). The DNA of the CDR3 is TGTGCCAGCAGCCCGAGACAGGGCCCTGAAGCTTTCTTT. Residues: CASSPRQGPEAFF.

The chain combines TRBV19 with TRBJ1-2; TRBD1 matches 8 bases. The germline gives CDR1 LNHDA, CDR2 SQIVND (reference sequence). CDR3 length: 14 residues. V trimming: 5 bases; J trimming: 2 bases; junction bases outside the gene matches: 4. For the CDR3, the DNA is TGTGCCAGTAGTGTGCAGGGGGCGAACTATGGCTACACCTTC. Its protein product is CASSVQGANYGYTF.

The chain links TRBV7-9 to TRBJ2-5; no reliable D call. The J call is uncertain, as TRBJ2-7 better fits the DNA end. The CDR3 is 14 residues long. CDR1 is SEHNR, CDR2 FQNEAQ, per germline (reference sequence). The CDR3 sequence: CASSLAAGSYEQYF. CDR3 nucleotide sequence: TGTGCCAGCAGCTTAGCGGCAGGCTCCTACGAGCAGTACTTC.